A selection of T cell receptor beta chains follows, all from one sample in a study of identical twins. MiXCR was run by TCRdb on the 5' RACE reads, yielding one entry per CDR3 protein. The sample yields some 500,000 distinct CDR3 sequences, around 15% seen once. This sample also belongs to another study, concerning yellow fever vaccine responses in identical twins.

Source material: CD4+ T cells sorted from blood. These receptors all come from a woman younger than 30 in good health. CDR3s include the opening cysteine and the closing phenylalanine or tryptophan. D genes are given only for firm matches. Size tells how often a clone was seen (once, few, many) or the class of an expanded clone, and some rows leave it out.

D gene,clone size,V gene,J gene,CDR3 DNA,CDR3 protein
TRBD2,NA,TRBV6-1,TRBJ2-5,TGTGCCAGCAGGATACCGGGACTAGATCAGACCCAGTACTTC,CASRIPGLDQTQYF
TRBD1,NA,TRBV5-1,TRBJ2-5,TGCGCCAGCAGCTGGGGTTCGGGACAGGGGGCAGGAGAGACCCAGTACTTC,CASSWGSGQGAGETQYF
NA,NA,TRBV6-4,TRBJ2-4,TGTGCCAGCAGCAAACCCGACAGAGTCCTAGCCAAAAACATTCAGTACTTC,CASSKPDRVLAKNIQYF
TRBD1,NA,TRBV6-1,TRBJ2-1,TGTGCCAGCAGTAAAGACAGGGAACGAGGCAATGAGCAGTTCTTC,CASSKDRERGNEQFF
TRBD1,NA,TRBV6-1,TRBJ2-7,TGTGGCAGCAGCCGGGGACAGGCCAACCACGAGCAGTACTTC,CGSSRGQANHEQYF
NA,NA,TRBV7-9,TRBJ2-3,TGTGCCAGCAGCTTAGGGGGGACTCCAGATACGCAGTATTTT,CASSLGGTPDTQYF
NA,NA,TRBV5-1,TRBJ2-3,TGCGCCAGCAGCTTGGATTCGCACACAGATACGCAGTATTTT,CASSLDSHTDTQYF
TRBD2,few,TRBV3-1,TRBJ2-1,TGTGCCAGCAGCCGGGCTAGCGGGGGGGTTTATGAGCAGTTCTTC,CASSRASGGVYEQFF
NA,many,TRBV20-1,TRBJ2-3,TGCAGTGCCGCACATAAAGGTGGGGGGGCTTCAGATACGCAGTATTTT,CSAAHKGGGASDTQYF
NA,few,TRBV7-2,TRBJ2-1,TGTGCCAGCAGCTTAGTCGGCCAGGCCCTCGGCAATGAGCAGTTCTTC,CASSLVGQALGNEQFF
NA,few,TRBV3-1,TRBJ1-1,TGTGCCAGCAGGAAAGAGCCCACTGAAGCTTTCTTT,CASRKEPTEAFF
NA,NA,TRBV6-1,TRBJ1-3,TGTGCCAGCAGTGACAGCGGCTCTGGAAACACCATATATTTT,CASSDSGSGNTIYF
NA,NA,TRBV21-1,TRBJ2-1,TGTGCCCCCGGACTAGCGGGATTTTACAATGAGCAGTTCTTC,CAPGLAGFYNEQFF
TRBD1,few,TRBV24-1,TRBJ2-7,TGTGCCACCAGTGATCCGGGACAGGGGGCGCGAGAGCAGTACTTC,CATSDPGQGAREQYF
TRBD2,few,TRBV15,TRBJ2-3,TGTGCCACCAGCAGTGGGCCTGGGGGGGGCACAGATACGCAGTATTTT,CATSSGPGGGTDTQYF
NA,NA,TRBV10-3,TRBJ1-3,TGTGCCATCAGTGGCGACTCTGGAAACACCATATATTTT,CAISGDSGNTIYF
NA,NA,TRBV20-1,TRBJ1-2,TGCAGTGCTAGGGCCCCGGGCGGGGGACTGCTTACTAACTATGGCTACACCTTC,CSARAPGGGLLTNYGYTF
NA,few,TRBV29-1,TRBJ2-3,TGCAGCGTTGAGTGGCCAGCTAGCACAGATACGCAGTATTTT,CSVEWPASTDTQYF
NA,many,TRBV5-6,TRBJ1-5,TGTGCCACCAACCGGGTCTTCAATCAGCCCCAGCATTTT,CATNRVFNQPQHF
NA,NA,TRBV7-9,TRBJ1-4,TGTGCCAGCAGCTTATCATCTCCCTCTGAGGAAAAACTGTTTTTT,CASSLSSPSEEKLFF
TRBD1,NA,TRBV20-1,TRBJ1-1,TGCAGTGCTAGAAAGACAGGGAGGGGTGCTGAAGCTTTCTTT,CSARKTGRGAEAFF
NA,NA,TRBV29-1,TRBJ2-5,TGCAGCGCCCAGGAATCGGTCAGACCCCAAGAGACCCAGTACTTC,CSAQESVRPQETQYF